The rows below give T cell receptor beta chains drawn from one sample of a study of T-cell memory formation after mild COVID-19. In TCRdb, the 5' RACE reads were re-called with MiXCR into one record per CDR3 protein. The sample records about 560,000 distinct CDR3 sequences, approximately 19% being singletons. The sequenced material came from PBMCs or a T cell subset sorted from them (not recorded which). The receptors shown here come from an adult woman who had mild COVID-19 (a few samples of this study predate the infection). Cell type and time point are not known. CDR3s include the opening cysteine and the closing phenylalanine or tryptophan. D genes are given only for firm matches. A clone size is listed for some rows: how often the clone was seen (once, few, many), or a class if it is expanded.

d_call	clone_size	v_call	j_call	cdr3_aa	cdr3_nt
.	.	TRBV7-2	TRBJ1-6	CASSPQISPLHF	TGTGCCAGCAGTCCACAGATTTCACCCCTCCACTTT
.	few	TRBV20-1	TRBJ2-1	CSAPRGRSNEQFF	TGCAGTGCGCCGCGAGGGCGGAGCAATGAGCAGTTCTTC
.	few	TRBV3-1	TRBJ1-2	CASSPQPKAGLYGYTF	TGTGCCAGCAGCCCACAACCCAAGGCGGGGTTATATGGCTACACCTTC
TRBD1	few	TRBV29-1	TRBJ2-3	CSVGQGFGTDTQYF	TGCAGCGTCGGACAGGGGTTCGGCACAGATACGCAGTATTTT
.	.	TRBV4-2	TRBJ2-5	CASSQSVSESETQYF	TGTGCCAGCAGCCAATCAGTGTCAGAGTCAGAGACCCAGTACTTC
.	few	TRBV6-6	TRBJ1-3	CASSYSRDFSGNTIYF	TGTGCCAGCAGTTACTCTCGGGATTTCTCTGGAAACACCATATATTTT
TRBD2	.	TRBV2	TRBJ2-3	CASRPYYASGGGDTQYF	TGTGCCAGCAGGCCGTATTACGCTAGCGGGGGGGGAGATACGCAGTATTTT
TRBD2	.	TRBV20-1	TRBJ2-7	CSARAGSGSLNEQYF	TGCAGTGCTAGAGCCGGAAGCGGGAGTCTAAACGAGCAGTACTTC
.	few	TRBV10-2	TRBJ2-3	CASSEGSLSDTQYF	TGCGCCAGCAGTGAAGGTAGCTTAAGTGATACGCAGTATTTT
.	many	TRBV5-1	TRBJ2-3	CASSHDALATDTQYF	TGCGCCAGCAGCCACGATGCGCTAGCCACAGATACGCAGTATTTT
.	.	TRBV4-3	TRBJ2-7	CASSQEAPYEQYF	TGCGCCAGCAGCCAAGAGGCCCCCTACGAGCAGTACTTC
.	.	TRBV20-1	TRBJ2-2	CSARDGRRGNTGELFF	TGCAGTGCTAGAGATGGCCGCAGGGGAAACACCGGGGAGCTGTTTTTT
TRBD1	few	TRBV7-6	TRBJ1-1	CASSPNRGGTEAFF	TGTGCCAGCAGCCCGAACAGGGGAGGGACTGAAGCTTTCTTT
.	.	TRBV7-8	TRBJ1-1	CASSLVWAGYTEAFF	TGTGCCAGCAGCTTAGTCTGGGCAGGGTACACTGAAGCTTTCTTT
.	few	TRBV4-1	TRBJ1-4	CASSQVGRGPTNEKLFF	TGCGCCAGCAGCCAAGTAGGGCGAGGCCCAACTAATGAAAAACTGTTTTTT
TRBD2	many	TRBV9	TRBJ2-5	CASSVTSGVVQETQYF	TGTGCCAGCAGCGTTACTAGCGGGGTTGTTCAAGAGACCCAGTACTTC
TRBD2	few	TRBV4-2	TRBJ2-7	CASSQAWRGSRTYEQYF	TGTGCCAGCAGCCAAGCTTGGCGGGGGAGTCGGACCTACGAGCAGTACTTC
.	.	TRBV30	TRBJ2-7	CAWSQGVPLNF	TGTGCCTGGAGTCAAGGGGTCCCACTGAACTTC
.	few	TRBV15	TRBJ2-2	CATSSGDSTIGELFF	TGTGCCACCAGCAGCGGGGACTCCACCATCGGGGAGCTGTTTTTT
.	few	TRBV5-1	TRBJ2-5	CASSTRGTAPETQYF	TGCGCCAGCAGCACACGTGGGACCGCTCCAGAGACCCAGTACTTC
TRBD2	.	TRBV5-1	TRBJ2-3	CASSLDGTSGGTDTQYF	TGCGCCAGCAGCTTGGATGGGACTAGCGGGGGCACAGATACGCAGTATTTT
.	.	TRBV5-1	TRBJ1-1	CASSLSLLGGGEAFF	TGCGCCAGCAGCTTGTCCCTCTTGGGAGGTGGTGAAGCTTTCTTT
TRBD2	.	TRBV6-2/TRBV6-3	TRBJ2-7	CASSGELAGDFFEQYF	TGTGCCAGCAGCGGGGAGCTAGCGGGAGACTTCTTTGAGCAGTACTTC
.	few	TRBV7-9	TRBJ1-1	CASSLRVGLGAEAFF	TGTGCCAGCAGCCTGCGGGTTGGCCTGGGGGCTGAAGCTTTCTTT
.	.	TRBV19	TRBJ1-5	CASSIQGLGQPQHF	TGTGCCAGTAGTATTCAGGGGCTCGGCCAGCCCCAGCATTTT
TRBD1	.	TRBV12-3/TRBV12-4	TRBJ1-5	CASSTRGRQPQHF	TGTGCCAGCAGCACTAGGGGGCGTCAGCCCCAGCATTTT
.	.	TRBV11-1	TRBJ2-5	CASSRSRALGETQYF	TGTGCCAGCAGCCGCTCACGGGCTTTGGGAGAGACCCAGTACTTC
TRBD1	few	TRBV3-1	TRBJ2-1	CASSHQTGGPYNEQFF	TGTGCCAGCAGCCATCAGACAGGGGGACCCTACAATGAGCAGTTCTTC
TRBD1	.	TRBV5-6	TRBJ2-5	CASRSGQGITQYF	TGTGCCAGCAGATCGGGACAGGGAATAACCCAGTACTTC
.	.	TRBV2	TRBJ2-7	CASSETGRLSSYEQYF	TGTGCCAGCAGTGAAACTGGACGGTTGAGCTCCTACGAGCAGTACTTC
.	few	TRBV20-1	TRBJ2-1	CSAREGNEQFF	TGCAGTGCTAGAGAGGGCAATGAGCAGTTCTTC
TRBD2	many	TRBV5-1	TRBJ2-3	CASTSGSPGDTQYF	TGCGCCAGTACTAGCGGGAGTCCCGGAGATACGCAGTATTTT
.	.	TRBV12-3/TRBV12-4	TRBJ2-5	CASSTNQGLETQYF	TGTGCCAGCAGCACTAACCAGGGATTAGAGACCCAGTACTTC
TRBD1	.	TRBV6-5	TRBJ2-7	CASRPQGDSGEQYF	TGTGCCAGCAGACCTCAGGGGGACAGCGGCGAGCAGTACTTC
.	.	TRBV6-1	TRBJ2-1	CAADDSYNEQFF	TGTGCCGCGGACGACTCCTACAATGAGCAGTTCTTC
TRBD1	once	TRBV5-4	TRBJ2-7	CASSSRDRGIYEQYF	TGTGCCAGCAGCAGCCGGGACAGGGGCATCTACGAGCAGTACTTC
.	many	TRBV12-3/TRBV12-4	TRBJ2-5	CASSSRTPSDAEETQYF	TGTGCCAGCAGTTCGCGGACGCCATCGGACGCTGAAGAGACCCAGTACTTC
.	few	TRBV29-1	TRBJ1-1	CSVETWTEAFF	TGCAGCGTTGAGACGTGGACTGAAGCTTTCTTT
.	.	TRBV9	TRBJ1-6	CASSPRGVEPLHF	TGTGCCAGCAGCCCCCGGGGAGTAGAACCCCTCCACTTT
TRBD2	many	TRBV9	TRBJ2-3	CASSVVPASGTSSTDTQYF	TGTGCCAGCAGCGTAGTGCCGGCTAGCGGAACCTCTAGCACAGATACGCAGTATTTT
.	few	TRBV11-2	TRBJ2-7	CASGSGSYEQYF	TGTGCCAGCGGGAGTGGTTCCTACGAGCAGTACTTC
.	many	TRBV12-3/TRBV12-4	TRBJ1-2	CASSSYGYTF	TGTGCCAGCAGTTCTTATGGCTACACCTTC
TRBD2	.	TRBV18	TRBJ2-1	CASSPPTSGSSNEQFF	TGTGCCAGCTCACCACCGACTAGCGGGAGTAGCAATGAGCAGTTCTTC
.	.	TRBV13	TRBJ2-1	CASSPNRESVNNEQFF	TGTGCCAGCAGCCCCAATCGGGAGAGCGTGAACAATGAGCAGTTCTTC
TRBD1	few	TRBV7-3	TRBJ2-5	CASSLGFGTGGETQYF	TGTGCCAGCAGCTTGGGGTTTGGGACAGGGGGAGAGACCCAGTACTTC
.	.	TRBV25-1	TRBJ2-2	CASALGGRSNTGELFF	TGTGCCAGCGCCCTAGGTGGGAGGTCAAACACCGGGGAGCTGTTTTTT
.	few	TRBV20-1	TRBJ2-2	CSAREVRANTGELFF	TGCAGTGCTAGGGAAGTTCGGGCGAACACCGGGGAGCTGTTTTTT
.	.	TRBV4-1	TRBJ1-2	CASSQGLIGYTF	TGCGCCAGCAGCCAAGGCCTAATTGGCTACACCTTC
.	.	TRBV4-1	TRBJ2-7	CASSQDFEYEQYF	TGCGCCAGCAGCCAAGATTTCGAGTACGAGCAGTACTTC